This T cell receptor (beta chain) was sequenced for a study of kidney transplant recipient with SARS-CoV-2 infection. TCRdb reprocessed the reads with MiXCR, giving one entry per CDR3 protein. The sample yields under 300,000 distinct CDR3 sequences, 29% seen once. Per the germline V gene, CDR1 is SGHTA and CDR2 is FQGNSA. This CDR3 region has 13 residues. V was clipped by 11 bases and J by 0 bases, with 11 bases between them. As regards this clonotype: A much larger clonotype is one base distant, so this may be a read error.

The sequence was collected from a male patient between 25 and 40 years old who had COVID-19 and was a kidney transplant recipient. Some of the T cells might come from the graft donor. The sample consisted of a blood sample, taken at baseline and on roughly day 110 from a kidney transplant recipient. V and J are TRBV7-2 and TRBJ2-1, with D possibly being TRBD2 (6 bases). CDR3 residues: CAHWDFSYNEQFF. The CDR3 coding sequence is TGTGCCCACTGGGACTTCTCCTACAATGAGCAGTTCTTC.